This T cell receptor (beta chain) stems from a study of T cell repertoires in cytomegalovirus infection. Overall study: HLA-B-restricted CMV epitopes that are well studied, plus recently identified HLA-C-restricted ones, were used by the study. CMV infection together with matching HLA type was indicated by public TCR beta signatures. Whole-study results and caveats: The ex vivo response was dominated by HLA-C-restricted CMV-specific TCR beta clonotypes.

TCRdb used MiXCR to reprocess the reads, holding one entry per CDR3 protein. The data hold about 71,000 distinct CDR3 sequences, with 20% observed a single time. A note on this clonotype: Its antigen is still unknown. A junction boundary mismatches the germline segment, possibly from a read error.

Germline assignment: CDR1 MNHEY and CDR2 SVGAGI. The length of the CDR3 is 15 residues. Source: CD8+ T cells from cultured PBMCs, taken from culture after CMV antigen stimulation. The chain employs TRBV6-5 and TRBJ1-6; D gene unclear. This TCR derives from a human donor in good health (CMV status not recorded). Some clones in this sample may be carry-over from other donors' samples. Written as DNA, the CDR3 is TGTACCAGCAAGAAAGCGAGCTCCTATAATTCACCCCTCCACTTT. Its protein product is CTSKKASSYNSPLHF.